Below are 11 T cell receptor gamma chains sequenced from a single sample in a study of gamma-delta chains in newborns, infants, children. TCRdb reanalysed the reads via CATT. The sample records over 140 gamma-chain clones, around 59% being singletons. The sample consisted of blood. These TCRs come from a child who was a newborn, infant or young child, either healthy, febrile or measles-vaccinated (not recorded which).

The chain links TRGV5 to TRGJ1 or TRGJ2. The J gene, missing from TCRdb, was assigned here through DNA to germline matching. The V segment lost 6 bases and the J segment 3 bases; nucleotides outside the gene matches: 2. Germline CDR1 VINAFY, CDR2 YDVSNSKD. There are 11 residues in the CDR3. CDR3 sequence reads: CATWCYYKKLF. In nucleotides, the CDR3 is TGTGCCACCTGGTGTTATTATAAGAAACTCTTT.

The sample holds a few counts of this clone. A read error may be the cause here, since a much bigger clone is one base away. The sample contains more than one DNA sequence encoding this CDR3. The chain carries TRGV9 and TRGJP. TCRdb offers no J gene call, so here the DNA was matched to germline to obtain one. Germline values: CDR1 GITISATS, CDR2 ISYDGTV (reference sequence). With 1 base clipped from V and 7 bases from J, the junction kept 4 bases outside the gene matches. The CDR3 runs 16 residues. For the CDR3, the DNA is TGTGCCTTGTGGGAGGTACTCGAGTTGGGCAAAAAAATCAAGGTATTT. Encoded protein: CALWEVLELGKKIKVF.

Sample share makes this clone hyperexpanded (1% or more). The DNA of the CDR3 is TGTGCCTTGGCTTATAAGAAACTCTTT. It codes for CALAYKKLF. V gene TRGV9 combines with J gene TRGJ1 or TRGJ2. The length of the CDR3 is 9 residues. The germline V gene encodes CDR1 GITISATS and CDR2 ISYDGTV (reference sequence). Trimming at V came to 9 bases and at J to 6 bases, leaving 2 bases not matched to a gene.

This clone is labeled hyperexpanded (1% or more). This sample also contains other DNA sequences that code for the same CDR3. The CDR3 DNA reads as TGTGCCTTGTGGGAGGCTTTTCAAGAGTTGGGCAAAAAAATCAAGGTATTT. It is translated as CALWEAFQELGKKIKVF. The chain links TRGV9 to TRGJP. TCRdb carries no J gene annotation; the J gene was assigned here by matching the DNA with germline. This CDR3 spans 17 amino acids. Germline V gene data show CDR1 as GITISATS and CDR2 as ISYDGTV (reference sequence). After removal of 2 bases from V and 4 bases from J, the junction contained 5 bases not matched to a gene.

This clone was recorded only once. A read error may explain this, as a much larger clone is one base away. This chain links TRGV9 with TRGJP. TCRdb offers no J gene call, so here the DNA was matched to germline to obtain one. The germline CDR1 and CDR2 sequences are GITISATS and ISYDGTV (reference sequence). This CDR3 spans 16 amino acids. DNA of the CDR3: TGTGCCTTGTGGGAGGTGCGGGAGTTGGGCAACAAAATCAAGGTATTT. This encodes CALWEVRELGNKIKVF.

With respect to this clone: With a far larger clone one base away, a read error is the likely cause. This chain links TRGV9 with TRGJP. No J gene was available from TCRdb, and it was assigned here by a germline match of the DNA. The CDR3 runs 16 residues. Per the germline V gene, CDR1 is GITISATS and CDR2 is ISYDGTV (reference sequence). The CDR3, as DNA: TGTGCCTTGTGGGAGGTGCAAGATTTGGGCAAAAAAATCAAGGTATTT. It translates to CALWEVQDLGKKIKVF.

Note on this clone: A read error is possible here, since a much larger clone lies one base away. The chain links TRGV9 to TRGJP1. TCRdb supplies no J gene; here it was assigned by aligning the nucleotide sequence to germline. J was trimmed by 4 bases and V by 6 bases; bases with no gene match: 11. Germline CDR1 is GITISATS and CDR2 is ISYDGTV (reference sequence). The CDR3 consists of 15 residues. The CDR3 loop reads CALWIDRDTGWFKIF. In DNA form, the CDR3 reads TGTGCCTTGTGGATAGACCGGGACACTGGTTGGTTCAAGATATTT.

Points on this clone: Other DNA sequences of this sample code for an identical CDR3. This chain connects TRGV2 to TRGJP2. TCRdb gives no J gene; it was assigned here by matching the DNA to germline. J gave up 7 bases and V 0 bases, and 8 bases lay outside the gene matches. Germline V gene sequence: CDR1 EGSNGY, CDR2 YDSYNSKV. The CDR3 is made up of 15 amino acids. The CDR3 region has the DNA TGTGCCACCTGGGACGGGCCACGGGATGATTGGATCAAGACGTTT. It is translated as CATWDGPRDDWIKTF.

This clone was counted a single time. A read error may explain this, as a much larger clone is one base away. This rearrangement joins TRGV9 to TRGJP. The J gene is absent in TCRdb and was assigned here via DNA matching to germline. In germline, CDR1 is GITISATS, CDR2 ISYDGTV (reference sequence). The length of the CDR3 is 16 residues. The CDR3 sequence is CALWETGELGKKIKVF. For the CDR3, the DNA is TGTGCCTTGTGGGAGACGGGAGAGTTGGGCAAAAAGATCAAGGTATTT.

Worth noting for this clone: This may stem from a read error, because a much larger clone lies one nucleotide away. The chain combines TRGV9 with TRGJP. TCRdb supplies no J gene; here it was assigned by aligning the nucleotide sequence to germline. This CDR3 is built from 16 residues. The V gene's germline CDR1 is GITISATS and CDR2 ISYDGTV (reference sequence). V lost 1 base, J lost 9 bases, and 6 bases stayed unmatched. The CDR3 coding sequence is TGTGCCTTGTGGGAGGTAGGCGGGTTGGGCAAAAAAATCAAGGTATTT. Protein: CALWEVGGLGKKIKVF.

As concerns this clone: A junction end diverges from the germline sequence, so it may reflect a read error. CDR3 DNA sequence: TGTGCCTTGTGGGAGAAAGAGGTGGGCAAAAAAATCAAGGTATTT. Encoded protein: CALWEKEVGKKIKVF. The chain couples TRGV9 to TRGJP. No J segment appears in TCRdb, so it was assigned here by matching the sequence to germline. The CDR3 length is 15 residues. Germline values: CDR1 GITISATS, CDR2 ISYDGTV (reference sequence).